These 27 T cell receptor beta chains share one sample of origin, sequenced in a study of OX40 agonist ivuxolimab in advanced cancers. Method: immunoSEQ multiplex PCR; TCRdb's copy keeps in-frame clones and lacks some. Of tens of thousands of clones in the sample, 70% to 90% were seen once. This specimen consisted of CD4+ or CD8+ T cells sorted from blood, obtained in a trial of the OX40 agonist ivuxolimab. All receptors come from an adult with an advanced solid tumor such as melanoma, head and neck, liver or kidney cancer.

The chain recombines TRBV12-2 with TRBJ1-2. TRBV12-2 is an annotated pseudogene. This CDR3 comprises 13 residues. CDR3 sequence: CASRLGRSYGYTF. DNA for the CDR3: TGTGCAAGTCGCTTGGGCAGGAGCTATGGCTACACCTTC.

This sequence joins TRBV16 and TRBJ2-1; D gene unclear. V lost 0 bases and J lost 7, with 7 bases in between. The CDR3 extends over 13 amino acids. The germline V gene encodes CDR1 KGHSY and CDR2 FQNENV. CDR3 sequence: CASSQSVGNEQFF. The DNA of the CDR3 is TGTGCCAGCAGCCAATCGGTCGGGAATGAGCAGTTCTTC. The full variable domain, with the rest looked up from reference TRBV16 and TRBJ2-1, is GEEVAQTPKHLVRGEGQKAKLYCAPIKGHSYVFWYQQVLKNEFKFLISFQNENVFDETGMPKERFSAKCLPNSPCSLEIQATKLEDSAVYFCASSQSVGNEQFFGPGTRLTVL.

The CDR3, as DNA: TGTGCCAGCAGCTTGGGCAGGGGAGCAGAGACCCAGTACTTC. Its translation is CASSLGRGAETQYF. The chain joins TRBV11-3 to TRBJ2-5; D possibly corresponds to TRBD1 (6 bases). The CDR3 loop spans 14 amino acids. Trimming left V 3 bases short and J 4 bases short, with 12 bases between. Germline assignment: CDR1 SGHNT and CDR2 YENEEA. Supplemented by reference TRBV11-3 and TRBJ2-5, the full variable domain reads EAGVVQSPRYKIIEKKQPVAFWCNPISGHNTLYWYLQNLGQGPELLIRYENEEAVDDSQLPKDRFSAERLKGVDSTLKIQPAELGDSAVYLCASSLGRGAETQYFGPGTRLLVL.

V and J are TRBV13 and TRBJ2-5, with 8 bases lining up with TRBD2. CDR3 size: 16 residues. The V gene end was trimmed by 3 bases and the J gene end by 3 bases; junction bases not matched to a gene: 9. CDR1 is PRHDT and CDR2 is FYEKMQ in the germline V gene (reference sequence). The CDR3 protein is CASSFAGTRFEETQYF. The CDR3 nucleotides read TGTGCCAGCAGCTTCGCCGGGACTAGGTTTGAAGAGACCCAGTACTTC.

The chain joins TRBV10-3 to TRBJ2-2; 7 bases fit TRBD2. This CDR3 has 16 amino acids. The germline gives CDR1 ENHRY, CDR2 SYGVKD. V shed 3 bases, J shed 1 base, and the junction held 5 bases outside the gene matches. The CDR3: CAISDPSGMNTGELFF. The CDR3 coding sequence is TGTGCCATCAGTGACCCGAGCGGGATGAACACCGGGGAGCTGTTTTTT.

The chain joins TRBV28 to TRBJ2-1, with TRBD2 matching over 10 bases. The CDR3 runs to 13 residues. Germline V gene data show CDR1 as MDHEN and CDR2 as SYDVKM. V lost 6 bases and J lost 7; bases outside the gene matches: 3. The DNA of the CDR3 is TGTGCCAGCAGGGGACTAGCGATTAATGAGCAGTTCTTC. Translated: CASRGLAINEQFF.

This clone was counted a single time. The chain is built from TRBV11-2 and TRBJ2-3, with a weak D call TRBD2 (5 bases). This CDR3 spans 16 amino acids. CDR1 is SGHAT and CDR2 is FQNNGV in the germline V gene. V shed 3 bases and J shed 0 bases, with 13 bases lying between them. As DNA, the CDR3 is TGTGCCAGCAGCTTCGGGTTGAGGGAAAGCACAGATACGCAGTATTTT. This translates into CASSFGLRESTDTQYF.

The chain employs TRBV7-2 and TRBJ2-1; tentative D call: TRBD2 (6 bases). The germline CDR1 and CDR2 sequences are SGHTA and FQGNSA. The V gene lost 5 bases and the J gene lost 5 bases, with 10 bases spanning the gap. This CDR3 comprises 13 residues. The CDR3 sequence: CASSEGLNNEQFF. Here the CDR3 DNA reads TGTGCCAGCAGCGAAGGACTAAACAATGAGCAGTTCTTC. The full variable domain, completed using reference TRBV7-2 and TRBJ2-1, is GAGVSQSPSNKVTEKGKDVELRCDPISGHTALYWYRQSLGQGLEFLIYFQGNSAPDKSGLPSDRFSAERTGGSVSTLTIQRTQQEDSAVYLCASSEGLNNEQFFGPGTRLTVL.

V usage is TRBV5-8 and J usage is TRBJ1-3; D is unclear. From germline, CDR1 is SGHTS and CDR2 YDEGEE. With 3 bases removed from V and 0 bases from J, the gap between germline ends came to 10 bases. The CDR3 loop spans 15 amino acids. The CDR3 here is CASSSRADSGNTIYF. DNA for the CDR3: TGTGCCAGCAGCTCGAGGGCAGACTCTGGAAACACCATATATTTT.

The chain uses TRBV7-3 and TRBJ2-1; TRBD1 might be the D (5 bases). Germline CDR1 and CDR2: SGHTA and FQGTGA. The V end was cut by 1 base, the J end by 4 bases, with 11 bases between. The CDR3 spans 15 residues. DNA of the CDR3: TGTGCCAGCAGCTTAAGTCTAGGGGAATACAATGAGCAGTTCTTC. Translating it yields CASSLSLGEYNEQFF.

The chain links TRBV4-3 to TRBJ1-2; D is unclear. V was cut by 0 bases and J by 4 bases, with 15 bases left in between. The CDR3 totals 16 residues. The germline V gene encodes CDR1 LGHNA and CDR2 YSLEER. In DNA, the CDR3 is TGCGCCAGCAGCCAAGATAGGAACAGCCCGATCTATGGCTACACCTTC. Its translation: CASSQDRNSPIYGYTF.

The rearrangement joins TRBV6-5 to TRBJ2-1, with 9 bases lining up with TRBD1. The CDR3 extends over 15 amino acids. Losses at the gene ends were 7 bases for V and 8 bases for J; bases not matched to a gene: 12. CDR1 and CDR2 from the germline V gene are MNHEY and SVGAGI. CDR3 amino acids: CASIDSGTGFDEQFF. The CDR3 bases are TGTGCCAGCATCGACTCCGGGACAGGGTTCGATGAGCAGTTCTTC.

This clone is termed medium-sized. The V and J genes are TRBV7-9 and TRBJ1-1; TRBD1 aligns across 8 bases. The CDR3 has 12 residues. The ends lost 8 bases at V and 11 bases at J; junction bases unmatched: 10. Per the germline V gene, CDR1 is SEHNR and CDR2 is FQNEAQ (reference sequence). DNA of the CDR3: TGTGCCAGCCGCGGACAGGGAGGTTGGGCTTTCTTT. This translates into CASRGQGGWAFF.

J is TRBJ2-7 and V is TRBV11-3, with D maybe TRBD1 (5 bases). This CDR3 has 14 amino acids. The V and J ends lost 1 base and 5 bases respectively, with 12 bases between them. Germline lookup yields CDR1 SGHNT and CDR2 YENEEA. The CDR3 reads CASSLGYRSNEQYF. Here the CDR3 DNA reads TGTGCCAGCAGCTTAGGATACAGGTCCAACGAGCAGTACTTC. Complete variable domain (other parts from reference TRBV11-3 and TRBJ2-7): EAGVVQSPRYKIIEKKQPVAFWCNPISGHNTLYWYLQNLGQGPELLIRYENEEAVDDSQLPKDRFSAERLKGVDSTLKIQPAELGDSAVYLCASSLGYRSNEQYFGPGTRLTVT.

The rearrangement uses TRBV10-1 and TRBJ2-4; D is possibly TRBD1 or TRBD2 (5 bases each). V was trimmed by 4 bases and J by 1 base, leaving 11 bases between them. CDR3 size: 15 residues. Per the germline V gene, CDR1 is WNHNN and CDR2 is SYGVQD (reference sequence). CDR3 in amino acids: CASSGGGSAKNIQYF. CDR3 nucleotides: TGCGCCAGCAGTGGTGGGGGTTCGGCCAAAAACATTCAGTACTTC.

The chain joins TRBV7-3 to TRBJ2-7; no clear D gene. Trimming removed 1 base from V and 4 bases from J, with 2 bases in between. The CDR3 spans 11 residues. Germline CDR1 is SGHTA and CDR2 is FQGTGA. The CDR3 bases are TGTGCCAGCAGCTTAAGGTACGAGCAGTACTTC. Encoded protein: CASSLRYEQYF.

The rearrangement links TRBV4-3 to TRBJ2-1; D unclear. The CDR3 spans 17 residues. Trimming pared 0 bases from V and 2 bases from J, leaving 14 bases between. Germline V gene sequence: CDR1 LGHNA, CDR2 YSLEER. CDR3 DNA sequence: TGCGCCAGCAGCCAAGATCGTGCGGAGCGAGCCTACAATGAGCAGTTCTTC. It translates to CASSQDRAERAYNEQFF.

The chain carries TRBV30 and TRBJ1-6; a possible D gene is TRBD1 (5 bases). Between the trimmed V and J ends, which lost 0 bases and 5 bases, there was a span of 5 bases. The CDR3 is 13 residues long. Germline CDR1 is GTSNPN and CDR2 is SVGIG (reference sequence). CDR3 sequence (DNA): TGTGCCTGGAGTGTAGGGGATAATTCACCCCTCCACTTT. Encoded protein: CAWSVGDNSPLHF. The entire variable domain, with the rest obtained from reference TRBV30 and TRBJ1-6, is as follows: SQTIHQWPATLVQPVGSPLSLECTVEGTSNPNLYWYRQAAGRGLQLLFYSVGIGQISSEVPQNLSASRPQDRQFILSSKKLLLSDSGFYLCAWSVGDNSPLHFGNGTRLTVT.

The CDR3 reads CASSEGQQETQYF. CDR3 in DNA: TGTGCCAGCAGTGAAGGGCAGCAAGAGACCCAGTACTTC. The chain is built from TRBV2 and TRBJ2-5; D is unresolved. Germline V lookup: CDR1 SNHLY, CDR2 FYNNEI. V was pared by 1 base and J by 2 bases, with 5 bases between. The CDR3 consists of 13 residues. Full variable domain (outside the CDR3, taken from reference TRBV2 and TRBJ2-5): EPEVTQTPSHQVTQMGQEVILRCVPISNHLYFYWYRQILGQKVEFLVSFYNNEISEKSEIFDDQFSVERPDGSNFTLKIRSTKLEDSAMYFCASSEGQQETQYFGPGTRLLVL.

The rearrangement links TRBV6-1 to TRBJ1-6; unclear D gene. The V end lost 5 bases, the J end lost 7 bases, and 9 bases lay between the germline ends. Looked up from germline, CDR1 is MNHNS and CDR2 is SASEGT. CDR3 length equals 13 residues. The CDR3: CASSRTENSPLHF. The CDR3 DNA follows: TGTGCCAGCAGTCGGACGGAAAATTCACCCCTCCACTTT.

This clone has more than one count but fewer than ten. J is TRBJ2-5 and V is TRBV2, with 12 positions matching TRBD2. CDR1 SNHLY and CDR2 FYNNEI come from the germline V gene. The CDR3 extends over 15 amino acids. V was pared by 6 bases and J by 1 base, with 3 bases of the junction left unmatched. The CDR3 is CASRRLAGVQETQYF. For the CDR3, the DNA is TGTGCCAGCAGGCGACTAGCGGGAGTCCAAGAGACCCAGTACTTC.

The count of this clone is one. The chain recombines TRBV11-2 with TRBJ1-1; 8 bases align to TRBD1. Trimming cost V 5 bases and J 4 bases; bases outside gene matches: 6. The CDR3 covers 14 residues. Germline V gene data show CDR1 as SGHAT and CDR2 as FQNNGV. In DNA form, the CDR3 reads TGTGCCAGCAGCCCCACAGGGGGTTTCACTGAAGCTTTCTTT. Residues: CASSPTGGFTEAFF.

The rearrangement joins TRBV7-6 to TRBJ2-7, with no clear D. This CDR3 has 15 amino acids. Germline values: CDR1 SGHVS, CDR2 FNYEAQ. Trimming cost V 1 base and J 1 base, with 11 bases left between them. The CDR3 DNA reads as TGTGCCAGCAGCTTAGGCGGATTCCAATCCTACGAGCAGTACTTC. Its protein product is CASSLGGFQSYEQYF.

This rearrangement joins TRBV29-1 to TRBJ2-6, with TRBD1 matching 9 bases. The CDR3 is 18 amino acids. V shed 5 bases, J shed 0 bases, and the junction held 11 bases outside the gene matches. Germline V CDR1 and CDR2: SQVTM, ANQGSEA. CDR3 bases: TGCAGCGTTTGGGCCTGGGACAGGGAGAGCTCTGGGGCCAACGTCCTGACTTTC. Translated, it gives CSVWAWDRESSGANVLTF.

The chain combines TRBV28 with TRBJ1-3; D is possibly TRBD1 (6 bases). The length of the CDR3 is 14 residues. CDR1 and CDR2 from the germline V gene are MDHEN and SYDVKM. V was shortened by 5 bases and J by 8 bases, with 16 bases between the two germline ends. This CDR3 is CASSTQGFVDTIYF. The CDR3 nucleotides are TGTGCCAGCAGTACACAGGGTTTTGTAGACACCATATATTTT.

The V call is TRBV7-9, the J call TRBJ2-1; D perhaps matches TRBD2 (6 bases). Germline CDR1 SEHNR, CDR2 FQNEAQ (reference sequence). The CDR3 length is 13 residues. Trimming took off 5 bases at V and 5 bases at J, with 10 bases between the two ends. The CDR3, as DNA: TGTGCCAGCAGCAATAGCGGAGACAATGAGCAGTTCTTC. Translation gives CASSNSGDNEQFF.

The V call is TRBV5-1, the J call TRBJ2-1; 9 bases fit TRBD2. CDR3 size: 16 residues. The junction had 12 bases not matched to a gene; V was cut back by 4 bases and J by 7 bases. Germline V gene data show CDR1 as SGHRS and CDR2 as YFSETQ. CDR3 protein: CASSKTRGGVRNEQFF. The CDR3 region has the DNA TGCGCCAGCAGCAAGACGCGGGGGGGGGTTAGGAATGAGCAGTTCTTC.